Listed below are T cell receptor beta chains from one sample, sequenced in a study of blood T cell repertoires in COVID-19. Some clones are missing from TCRdb's copy, which holds only in-frame ones; the method was immunoSEQ multiplex PCR. This sample has about 59,000 clones, with 80% found just once. Source material: peripheral blood. These receptors all stem from a man aged 55 to 70 with acute or convalescent COVID-19. Each CDR3 is given with its conserved first and last residue. The order of the fields is clone size, D gene, V gene, J gene, CDR3 protein, CDR3 DNA. D genes are given only for firm matches. Some rows mark clone size as missing; the rest say once, few, many or name a class of expanded clone.

>NA|TRBD2|TRBV27|TRBJ2-7
CASSSITSGVSYEQYF
TGTGCCAGCAGTTCAATTACTAGCGGGGTATCCTACGAGCAGTACTTC
>once|NA|TRBV19|TRBJ2-1
CASSPGNEQFF
TGTGCCAGTAGTCCCGGCAATGAGCAGTTCTTC
>NA|NA|TRBV7-9|TRBJ2-5
CASSPQYQETQYF
TGTGCCAGCAGCCCCCAGTACCAAGAGACCCAGTACTTC
>few|NA|TRBV7-2|TRBJ2-7
CASSTTSWREQYF
TGTGCCAGCAGCACAACTTCATGGCGGGAGCAGTACTTC
>NA|TRBD1|TRBV5-4|TRBJ1-6
CASSLEGQGNSPLHF
TGTGCCAGCAGCTTGGAGGGACAGGGGAATTCACCCCTCCACTTT
>NA|TRBD1|TRBV19|TRBJ1-5
CASSPTGVLNQPQHF
TGTGCCAGTAGTCCTACAGGGGTTCTTAATCAGCCCCAGCATTTT
>once|TRBD1|TRBV7-9|TRBJ2-3
CASSRTKRTGGDTQYF
TGTGCCAGCAGCCGGACAAAACGGACAGGGGGGGATACGCAGTATTTT
>NA|NA|TRBV5-1|TRBJ2-5
CASKVGEEWTQYF
TGCGCCAGCAAGGTTGGGGAGGAATGGACCCAGTACTTC
>NA|NA|TRBV7-3|TRBJ2-1
CASSTGGAYNEQFF
TGTGCCAGCAGTACGGGGGGCGCTTACAATGAGCAGTTCTTC
>NA|TRBD2|TRBV2|TRBJ2-5
CASSELRGGETQYF
TGTGCCAGCAGTGAATTAAGGGGAGGGGAGACCCAGTACTTC
>NA|NA|TRBV5-5|TRBJ2-3
CASSLSEITDTQYF
TGTGCCAGCAGCTTGTCTGAGATCACAGATACGCAGTATTTT
>NA|TRBD1|TRBV7-2|TRBJ1-5
CASSLSGTGRVQPQHF
TGTGCCAGCAGCTTATCCGGGACAGGGAGGGTTCAGCCCCAGCATTTT
>NA|TRBD1|TRBV7-8|TRBJ1-5
CASRLDRRSAQPQHF
TGTGCCAGCAGACTGGACAGGAGGTCTGCTCAGCCCCAGCATTTT
>NA|TRBD1|TRBV5-1|TRBJ2-7
CASAPLDRAHEQYF
TGCGCCAGCGCCCCCCTGGACAGGGCCCACGAGCAGTACTTC
>once|TRBD2|TRBV5-1|TRBJ2-5
CASSKAGGRETQYF
TGCGCCAGCAGCAAGGCGGGGGGGCGGGAGACCCAGTACTTC
>NA|NA|TRBV6-5|TRBJ2-1
CASSYRGQGGRNEQFF
TGTGCCAGCAGTTACCGGGGCCAGGGGGGAAGGAATGAGCAGTTCTTC
>NA|NA|TRBV28|TRBJ1-1
CASSAGVRGAFF
TGTGCCAGCAGTGCCGGGGTGCGAGGGGCTTTCTTT
>NA|NA|TRBV21-1|TRBJ1-5
CASMEVRGQPQHF
TGTGCCAGCATGGAGGTAAGGGGGCAGCCCCAGCATTTT
>once|NA|TRBV3-1/TRBV3-2|TRBJ2-3
CASSQNADTQYF
TGTGCCAGCAGCCAGAACGCGGATACGCAGTATTTT
>NA|TRBD1|TRBV3-1/TRBV3-2|TRBJ1-4
CASSQVRRGNEKLFF
TGTGCCAGCAGCCAAGTTCGCAGGGGGAATGAAAAACTGTTTTTT
>few|TRBD2|TRBV6-1|TRBJ2-4
CASSEELAGGKNIQYF
TGTGCCAGCAGTGAAGAACTAGCGGGGGGCAAAAACATTCAGTACTTC
>NA|TRBD1|TRBV30|TRBJ1-4
CAWSVLLTGPNEKLFF
TGTGCCTGGAGTGTTCTCTTGACAGGGCCTAATGAAAAACTGTTTTTT
>large|TRBD2|TRBV14|TRBJ2-3
CASSPFLAGGTDTQYF
TGTGCCAGCAGCCCGTTTCTAGCGGGGGGCACAGATACGCAGTATTTT
>NA|NA|TRBV3-1/TRBV3-2|TRBJ2-1
CASSLYNEQFF
TGTGCCAGCAGCCTATACAATGAGCAGTTCTTC
>NA|NA|TRBV4-1|TRBJ2-5
CASSQDSGKGETQYF
TGCGCCAGCAGCCAAGATAGTGGGAAGGGGGAGACCCAGTACTTC
>NA|TRBD2|TRBV5-1|TRBJ2-7
CASTPQASGSREQYF
TGCGCCAGCACCCCCCAGGCTAGCGGGTCTCGCGAGCAGTACTTC
>NA|NA|TRBV6-6|TRBJ2-2
CASPRGANTGELFF
TGTGCCAGCCCCAGGGGGGCGAACACCGGGGAGCTGTTTTTT